The 6 T cell receptor beta chains in this list originate from one sample, sequenced in a study of cytomegalovirus exposure and HLA in healthy donors. With 60 Vbeta and 13 Jbeta primers, the PCR was carried out. Method: immunoSEQ multiplex PCR; TCRdb's copy keeps in-frame clones and lacks some. The sample totals tens of thousands of clones. Sample: PBMCs. The receptors stem from a female donor in good health and CMV-seropositive.

This chain connects TRBV5-6 to TRBJ1-6; D is uncertain. V was trimmed by 5 bases and J by 8 bases, leaving 17 bases between them. The CDR3 length is 15 residues. Germline CDR1 and CDR2: SGHDT and YYEEEE. CDR3 sequence: CASSEYPSGYSPLHF. The CDR3 coding sequence is TGTGCCAGCAGTGAATATCCCTCGGGGTATTCACCCCTCCACTTT. The full variable domain, in which reference TRBV5-6 and TRBJ1-6 provide the parts outside the CDR3, is DAGVTQSPTHLIKTRGQQVTLRCSPKSGHDTVSWYQQALGQGPQFIFQYYEEEERQRGNFPDRFSGHQFPNYSSELNVNALLLGDSALYLCASSEYPSGYSPLHFGNGTRLTVT.

The V call is TRBV29-1, the J call TRBJ2-5; TRBD2 matches 10 bases. Germline trimming cut 3 bases from V and 5 bases from J; bases unmatched to any gene: 6. CDR3 length: 14 amino acids. The germline CDR1 and CDR2 sequences are SQVTM and ANQGSEA. CDR3 nucleotide sequence: TGCAGCGTTGATCGGCTAGCGGGAGTGGAGACCCAGTACTTC. Translation gives CSVDRLAGVETQYF.

This chain uses TRBV6-1 with TRBJ2-7; D is possibly TRBD1 (6 bases). CDR1 and CDR2 (germline): MNHNS, SASEGT. The CDR3 totals 21 residues. V shed 2 bases and J shed 3 bases, with 32 bases lying between them. Written as DNA, the CDR3 is TGTGCCAGCAGTGAAAAAAATGGAATTTTGGGGCAGGGGAGTTCCTACTACGAGCAGTACTTC. Translation: CASSEKNGILGQGSSYYEQYF.

The chain links TRBV11-2 to TRBJ1-2; maybe TRBD1 (6 bases). This CDR3 has 13 amino acids. V lost 3 bases and J 5 bases, leaving 10 bases between the germline ends. The germline CDR1 and CDR2 sequences are SGHAT and FQNNGV. The CDR3 DNA is TGTGCCAGCAGCTTGGGGGGGGCTTATGGCTACACCTTC. It translates to CASSLGGAYGYTF.

This rearrangement joins TRBV28 to TRBJ2-7; TRBD2 is a possible D gene (7 bases). V was pared by 4 bases and J by 4 bases, with 17 bases between. This CDR3 is built from 15 residues. From germline, CDR1 is MDHEN and CDR2 SYDVKM. The CDR3 sequence is CASSYAGGRQYEQYF. For the CDR3, the DNA is TGTGCCAGCAGTTACGCCGGGGGGCGCCAATACGAGCAGTACTTC. Full variable domain (rest looked up from reference TRBV28 and TRBJ2-7): DVKVTQSSRYLVKRTGEKVFLECVQDMDHENMFWYRQDPGLGLRLIYFSYDVKMKEKGDIPEGYSVSREKKERFSLILESASTNQTSMYLCASSYAGGRQYEQYFGPGTRLTVT.

The genes are TRBV6-6 and TRBJ1-1; 7 bases fit TRBD1. J gave up 5 bases and V 8 bases, and 11 bases lay outside the gene matches. CDR1 is MNHNY, CDR2 SVGAGI, per germline (reference sequence). The CDR3 covers 14 residues. The CDR3 DNA follows: TGTGCCAGCGACTACAGGGGTTCGGGGACTGAAGCTTTCTTT. Residues: CASDYRGSGTEAFF.